These 2 T cell receptor beta chains originate from one sample sequenced in a study of T-cell reconstitution after alpha-beta-depleted transplantation in children. Library preparation (for TCRbeta) was performed with unique molecular identifiers. MiXCR, run by TCRdb on the PCR reads, gives a single entry per CDR3 protein. The sample shows a few hundred thousand distinct CDR3 sequences, approximately 16% of them seen only once. Here the sequenced sample was PBMCs from the stem cell graft donor, taken from the stem cell graft. Receptors were obtained from a human donor who donated a stem cell graft to a child with acute lymphoblastic leukemia.

This clonotype has a handful of counts. The rearrangement joins TRBV5-6 to TRBJ1-5; D is perhaps TRBD1 (5 bases). V shed 4 bases and J shed 3 bases, with 17 bases lying between them. The CDR3 is made up of 16 amino acids. Germline V gene sequence: CDR1 SGHDT, CDR2 YYEEEE. DNA for the CDR3: TGTGCCAGCAGCGTAAATGGGGGGTGGAACAATCAGCCCCAGCATTTT. Residues: CASSVNGGWNNQPQHF. The complete variable domain, with remaining parts taken from reference TRBV5-6 and TRBJ1-5, reads DAGVTQSPTHLIKTRGQQVTLRCSPKSGHDTVSWYQQALGQGPQFIFQYYEEEERQRGNFPDRFSGHQFPNYSSELNVNALLLGDSALYLCASSVNGGWNNQPQHFGDGTRLSIL.

The chain employs TRBV3-1 and TRBJ2-7; D is perhaps TRBD2 (5 bases). The V end lost 2 bases, the J end lost 2 bases, and 13 bases lay between the germline ends. Germline-derived CDR1 and CDR2 are LGHDT and YNNKEL (reference sequence). CDR3 length: 15 residues. The CDR3: CASSQSSGITYEQYF. The DNA for the CDR3 is TGTGCCAGCAGCCAAAGTTCGGGGATAACCTACGAGCAGTACTTC.